This T cell receptor (beta chain) was sequenced for a study of identical twins. Points from the study as a whole: Interpretation of the results relied on cross-sectional statistical analysis and not on following the same donors. Weaker excess twin sharing was observed in beta out-of-frame sequences. Models predicted less out-of-frame TCR alpha sharing in monozygotic twins than was found.

Every sampled donor was Caucasian and healthy. TCRdb reanalysed the 5' RACE reads using MiXCR and keeps one entry per CDR3 protein. This table holds a few hundred thousand distinct CDR3 sequences, over 9.5% found once. In regard to this clonotype: Its antigen remains unidentified.

The sample was memory T cells sorted from blood. The sequence was collected from a man over 45 in good health.

The CDR3 loop reads CASSQNLQGSTNGYTF. CDR3 in DNA: TGTGCCAGCAGCCAAAACTTACAGGGGTCAACTAATGGCTACACCTTC. The J gene is TRBJ1-2, the V gene TRBV3-1; 7 positions agree with TRBD1. The CDR3 sequence is 16 residues long. V was clipped by 2 bases and J by 6 bases; unmatched bases: 12. From germline, CDR1 is LGHDT and CDR2 YNNKEL (reference sequence).